This TCR beta chain was sequenced in a study of T cell responses to AZD1222 COVID-19 vaccine. The wider study: Second doses were pooled across both intervals (about 4 or about 12 weeks).

The study's findings and limits: Along spike, vaccine-associated CD4 TCRs were found throughout, with dominance at 160-218 and 743-854.

This table comes from immunoSEQ multiplex PCR, and its TCRdb copy is limited to in-frame clones, with some not included. The sample holds about 140,000 clones, about 92% seen once. CDR3 size: 16 residues. Regarding this clone: Its antigen remains unknown.

Sample: peripheral blood, taken on day 0 of AZD1222 vaccination. The V call is TRBV21-1, the J call TRBJ2-2; no DNA check was done on the table's D call, TRBD1. TRBV21-1 is described as a pseudogene. The origin of this receptor is an adult in good health. CDR3 sequence reads: CASSNAPGQGAGELFF. The CDR3 nucleotides are TGTGCCAGCAGCAATGCCCCGGGACAGGGGGCCGGGGAGCTGTTTTTT.